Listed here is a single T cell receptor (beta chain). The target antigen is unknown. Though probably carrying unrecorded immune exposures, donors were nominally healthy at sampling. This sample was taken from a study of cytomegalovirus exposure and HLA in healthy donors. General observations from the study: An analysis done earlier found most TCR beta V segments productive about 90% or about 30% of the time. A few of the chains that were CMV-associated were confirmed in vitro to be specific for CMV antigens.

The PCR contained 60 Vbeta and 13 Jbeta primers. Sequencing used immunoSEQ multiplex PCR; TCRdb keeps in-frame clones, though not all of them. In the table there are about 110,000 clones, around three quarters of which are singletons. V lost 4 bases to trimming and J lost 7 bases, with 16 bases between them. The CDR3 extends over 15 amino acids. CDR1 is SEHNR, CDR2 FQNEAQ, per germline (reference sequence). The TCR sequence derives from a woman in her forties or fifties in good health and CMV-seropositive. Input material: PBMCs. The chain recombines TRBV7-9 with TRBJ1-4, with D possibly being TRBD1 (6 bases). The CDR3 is CASSSSLVGAEKLFF. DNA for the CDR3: TGTGCCAGCAGCTCATCCCTCGTGGGGGCTGAAAAACTGTTTTTT.